The rows below give T cell receptor beta chains drawn from one sample of a study of molecular identifiers for immune sequencing clone quantification. MiXCR, applied by TCRdb to the PCR reads, yields one record per CDR3 protein. Among hundreds of thousands of distinct CDR3 sequences listed, around 25% were seen once. Sequencing was carried out using naive CD8+ T cells from blood, with Jurkat cell RNA spiked in. The receptors stem from a human donor in good health. Some libraries in this study had Jurkat cell RNA spiked in. Both conserved end residues are part of each CDR3. A D gene is named only where the DNA matches it firmly. Size values are once, few and many counts, or a class for expanded clones, and some rows have none.

abundance,v_gene,d_gene,j_gene,CDR3nt,CDR3aa
-,TRBV11-2,TRBD2,TRBJ2-3,TGTGCCAGCAGCACGAGGACTAGCGGGAGTATCACAGATACGCAGTATTTT,CASSTRTSGSITDTQYF
few,TRBV7-2,-,TRBJ2-7,TGTGCCAGCAGCCAAGACATCCTATCCTACGAGCAGTACTTC,CASSQDILSYEQYF
-,TRBV7-7,-,TRBJ2-7,TGTGCTAGCAGCTTAGGGGGGAGCTACGAGCAGTGCTTC,CASSLGGSYEQCF
-,TRBV20-1,TRBD2,TRBJ2-3,TGCAGTGCTAGTTCAGCGGGAGGTTCGGGGCCCACAGATACGCAGTATTTT,CSASSAGGSGPTDTQYF
many,TRBV7-3,-,TRBJ1-1,TGTGCCAGCAGCGGGCCTGACACTGAAGCTTTCTTT,CASSGPDTEAFF
many,TRBV25-1,-,TRBJ2-5,TGTGCCAGCAGTGGGGGGCAAGTCGGAGGAGAGACCCAGTACTTC,CASSGGQVGGETQYF
-,TRBV20-1,TRBD2,TRBJ2-1,TGCAGTGCTTCCTTGACTAGCGGGAGGGCCAATGAGCAGTTCTTC,CSASLTSGRANEQFF
-,TRBV29-1,TRBD1,TRBJ1-5,TGCAGCGTTGCCCCGACAGGGGAACAGCCCCAGCATTTT,CSVAPTGEQPQHF
-,TRBV4-3,-,TRBJ2-7,TGCGCCAGCAGCCAAGATTCGCGGTCAAGCTCCTGCGAGCAGTACTTC,CASSQDSRSSSCEQYF
many,TRBV13,TRBD2,TRBJ2-2,TGTGCCAGCAGCTCCGCGGGAGCCGGGGAGCTGTTTTTT,CASSSAGAGELFF
many,TRBV6-5,-,TRBJ2-5,TGTGCCAGCAGTTACTCGAGCCATAACCAAGAGACCCAGTACTTC,CASSYSSHNQETQYF
-,TRBV19,-,TRBJ1-6,TGTGCCAGTACGGCAGGATGGTACTCACCCCTCCACTTT,CASTAGWYSPLHF
-,TRBV5-6,TRBD1,TRBJ1-1,TGTGCCAGCAGTCCTGACAGGGTCGGAACTGAAGCTTTCTTT,CASSPDRVGTEAFF
few,TRBV9,TRBD2,TRBJ2-3,TGTGCCAGCAGCGTAGTTGGTAGCGGGAGTTTAGATACGCAGTATTTT,CASSVVGSGSLDTQYF
many,TRBV25-1,TRBD1,TRBJ1-1,TGTGCCAGCAGTGCGACAGGGGGCCGAGAGACTGAAGCTTTCTTT,CASSATGGRETEAFF
-,TRBV30,-,TRBJ2-4,TGTGCCTGGAGTGTACTTTCCCTGGCCAAAAACATTCAGTACTTC,CAWSVLSLAKNIQYF
many,TRBV14,-,TRBJ2-7,TGTGCCAGCAGCCAAGGGGTCTACGAGCAGTACTTC,CASSQGVYEQYF
-,TRBV30,TRBD1,TRBJ2-7,TGTGCCTGGAGTAGGGGACAGGGGACCCTCTACGAGCAGTACTTC,CAWSRGQGTLYEQYF
many,TRBV9,-,TRBJ2-5,TGTGCCAGCAGCGTAGTAGCTAGCGCGCAAGAGACCCAGTACTTC,CASSVVASAQETQYF
many,TRBV13,-,TRBJ1-4,TGTGCCAGCAGCTTGAAGGGGACTGAAAAACTGTTTTTT,CASSLKGTEKLFF
few,TRBV12-3/TRBV12-4,-,TRBJ1-2,TGTGCCAGTGGGGGGGCAGGACGCTATGGCTACACCTTC,CASGGAGRYGYTF
many,TRBV4-1,-,TRBJ1-2,TGCGCCAGCAGCCAATTCACGGAGATTAACTATGGCTACACCTTC,CASSQFTEINYGYTF
-,TRBV9,TRBD2,TRBJ2-3,TGTGCCAGCAGCATTCAAATAGCGGGGGGGCCTGATACGCAGTATTTT,CASSIQIAGGPDTQYF